Described below is a single T cell receptor (beta chain) sequence and its context. This table comes from immunoSEQ multiplex PCR, and its TCRdb copy is limited to in-frame clones, with some not included. The sample lists around 320,000 clones; 87% were seen once. The sample comes from a study of shared clonotypes between healthy human individuals. Germline lookup yields CDR1 SNHLY and CDR2 FYNNEI. The CDR3 covers 15 residues. With 6 bases clipped from V and 2 bases from J, the junction kept 5 bases outside the gene matches. The chain has TRBV2 and TRBJ2-7; 12 bases fit TRBD2. The sequenced sample was memory CD8+ T cells sorted from blood. Sample subset: CD45RO+ cells pooled with CCR7-negative TemRA cells. The sequence was obtained from a man aged 18 to 30 in good health. In DNA form, the CDR3 reads TGTGCCAGCAGAAAGACTAGCGGGGGAGCCTACGAGCAGTACTTC. This translates into CASRKTSGGAYEQYF.